The source of this T cell receptor beta chain is a study of T-cell reconstitution after alpha-beta-depleted transplantation in children. The V and J ends lost 3 bases and 8 bases, in that order; junction bases with no gene match: 12. The CDR3 totals 16 residues. Germline CDR1 DFQATT, CDR2 SNEGSKA (reference sequence). This sample's TCRbeta library carried unique molecular identifier barcodes. TCRdb reprocessed the PCR reads with MiXCR, giving one entry per CDR3 protein. The table records around 700,000 distinct CDR3 sequences, less than 15% of them present only once. The table lists this clonotype with many counts.

This sequence was found in a girl aged 2-10 years with congenital amegakaryocytic thrombocytopenia, due to receive a stem cell transplant. Material: PBMCs, obtained before TCRalphabeta/CD19-depleted stem cell transplant. The chain carries TRBV20-1 and TRBJ2-1; 11 bases are a match to TRBD2. The CDR3 DNA sequence: TGCAGTGCTAGCGGCCAACTAGCGGGAGTTATCGATGAGCAGTTCTTC. Amino acids: CSASGQLAGVIDEQFF.